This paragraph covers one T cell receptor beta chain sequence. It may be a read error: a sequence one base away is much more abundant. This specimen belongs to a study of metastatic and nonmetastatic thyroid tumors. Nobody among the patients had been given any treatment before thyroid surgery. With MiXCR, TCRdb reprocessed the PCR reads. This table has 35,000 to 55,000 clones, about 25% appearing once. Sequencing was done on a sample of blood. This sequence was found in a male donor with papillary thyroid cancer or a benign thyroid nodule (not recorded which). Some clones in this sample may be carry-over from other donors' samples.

The CDR3 nucleotides read TGTGCCAGCAGCGTCCTGTGGGGGGCCAATCAGCCCCAGCATTTT. Its translation is CASSVLWGANQPQHF. The chain couples TRBV9 to TRBJ1-5; TRBD1 is a possible D gene (6 bases). The CDR3 covers 15 residues. Germline-derived CDR1 and CDR2 are SGDLS and YYNGEE. Trimming pared 2 bases from V and 3 bases from J, leaving 12 bases between.